The entry below gives a single T cell receptor (beta chain) sequence along with its context. No cognate antigen has been identified for it. No base-level quality is on record; no much larger clone is a single base apart. The data stem from a study of T-cell memory formation after mild COVID-19 (dated by TCRdb to about 2021). For the wider study: TCR sequence clusters from the two donors were largely donor specific. T-cell clones expanding and contracting after mild COVID-19 in two donors were tracked by longitudinal TCRalpha and TCRbeta repertoire sequencing. Two young, previously healthy adult volunteers made up the cohort, one male and one female. The full study reports these points: The study covered only two mild cases, and larger cohorts including severe cases with pre-infection samples were considered necessary. Clones that contracted from day 15 to 85 showed balanced CD4/CD8 phenotypes, whereas a second wave of clones that expanded from day 15 to 37 leaned towards CD4+. The detection of some responding clones in pre-infection memory suggests that pre-existing cross-reactive memory T cells joined the SARS-CoV-2 response. The second-wave clones that peaked on day 37 were not confirmed to be SARS-CoV-2 specific. Contracting CD4+ clones were located mainly in the CM and EM memory subsets, whereas CD8+ clones were found to be enriched in EMRA.

Ficoll-Paque density gradient centrifugation was used to isolate PBMCs. Sequencing instrument: Illumina NovaSeq 6000. cDNA libraries for TCRalpha and TCRbeta were prepared by 5'RACE using constant-segment primers, with sample barcodes and unique molecular identifiers added. Trizol reagent was used to extract RNA from every sample. The libraries were amplified in two PCR steps, and the second step added a second sample barcode and Illumina TruSeq adapters. The libraries were sequenced on an Illumina NovaSeq using 2 x 150 bp paired-end reads. The published analysis was carried out like this. With migec v1.2.7, reads were demultiplexed and then collapsed into UMI-guided consensus sequences. With mixcr v2.1.11, UMI consensuses were aligned to TRA and TRB V and J templates and assembled into clonotypes. A clonotype was counted as expanded or contracted only if both edgeR and NoisET called the change significant, with noise models trained on biological replicates. edgeR calls used a false discovery rate-adjusted p below 0.01 and a log2 fold-change threshold of 1. As an exploratory analysis of dynamics, PCA with hierarchical clustering was applied to max-normalized trajectories of the 1000 most abundant clonotypes. The CD4 or CD8 phenotype of responding clones was assigned using the separately sequenced CD4+ and CD8+ repertoires. TCRdb took the public reads, trimmed them with fastp at Q25, ran MiXCR for clone calling and kept in-frame beta chains. Each entry merges the rows of one CDR3 protein and shows their most common DNA and genes. In this record, the V and J calls reflect TCRdb's handling and not the investigators' own analysis. This sample has 250,000 or so distinct CDR3 sequences in its table, and around 17% of those were observed once. The ten most abundant clones make up more than 20% of the sample.

CDR1 and CDR2, per the germline V gene (reference sequence), are LNHDA and SQIVND. The CDR3, from cysteine to phenylalanine, totals 14 residues. This entry keeps only the CDR3 DNA: 42 bases, framed from base 1. The trim is 6 bases for V and 1 base for J, with a gap of 12 bases between the germline ends. The sequence links TRBV19 to TRBJ1-2; the best D guess is TRBD1, with 6 bases matching. This clonotype was sampled from a man younger than 35 who had mild COVID-19 (a few samples of this study predate the infection). The sample titles of this study are shuffled in the database, so cell type and time point are left out; the donor was told from shared clones. Material for sequencing was PBMCs or a T cell subset sorted from them (not recorded which). The DNA sequence is as follows: TGTGCCAGTAGGAACAGGGAGCTTAACTATGGCTACACCTTC. Translated, this gives CASRNRELNYGYTF.